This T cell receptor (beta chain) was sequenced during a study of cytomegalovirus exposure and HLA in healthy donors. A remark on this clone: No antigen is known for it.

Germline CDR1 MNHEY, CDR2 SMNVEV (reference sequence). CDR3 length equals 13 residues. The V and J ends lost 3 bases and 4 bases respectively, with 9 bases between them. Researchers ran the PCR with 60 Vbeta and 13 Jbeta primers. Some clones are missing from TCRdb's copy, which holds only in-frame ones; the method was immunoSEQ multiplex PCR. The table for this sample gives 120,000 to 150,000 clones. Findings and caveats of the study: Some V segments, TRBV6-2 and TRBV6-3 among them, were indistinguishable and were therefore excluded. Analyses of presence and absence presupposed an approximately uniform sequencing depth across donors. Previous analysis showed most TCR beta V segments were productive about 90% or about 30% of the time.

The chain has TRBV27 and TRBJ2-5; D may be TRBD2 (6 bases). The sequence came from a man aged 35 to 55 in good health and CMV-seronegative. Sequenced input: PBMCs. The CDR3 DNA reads TGTGCCAGCAGTTTTAGGCGGGGAGAGACCCAGTACTTC. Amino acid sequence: CASSFRRGETQYF.